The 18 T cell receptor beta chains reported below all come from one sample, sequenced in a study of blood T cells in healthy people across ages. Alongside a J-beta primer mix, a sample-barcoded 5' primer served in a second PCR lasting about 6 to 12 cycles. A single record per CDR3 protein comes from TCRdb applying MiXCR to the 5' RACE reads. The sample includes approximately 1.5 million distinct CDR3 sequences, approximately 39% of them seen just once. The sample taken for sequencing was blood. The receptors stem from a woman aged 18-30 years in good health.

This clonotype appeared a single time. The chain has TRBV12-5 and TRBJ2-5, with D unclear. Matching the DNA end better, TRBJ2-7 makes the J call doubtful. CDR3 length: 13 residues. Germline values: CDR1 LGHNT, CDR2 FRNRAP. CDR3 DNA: TGTGCTAGTGGTTTGGTACCAAGCTACGAGCAGTACTTC. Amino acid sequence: CASGLVPSYEQYF.

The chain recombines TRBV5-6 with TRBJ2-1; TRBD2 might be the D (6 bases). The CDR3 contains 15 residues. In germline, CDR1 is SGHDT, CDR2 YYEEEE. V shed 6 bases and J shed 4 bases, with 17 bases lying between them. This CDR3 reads CASTPGRAGYNEQFF. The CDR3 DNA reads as TGTGCCAGCACCCCGGGCCGAGCGGGTTACAATGAGCAGTTCTTC.

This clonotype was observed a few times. CDR3 nucleotides: TGTGCCAGCAGCTTCTTCTTCCGGGACAGGTTGTCCGGGGAGCTGTTTTTT. Encoded protein: CASSFFFRDRLSGELFF. This chain joins TRBV7-6 and TRBJ2-2; 8 nucleotides align to TRBD1. The CDR3 is 17 amino acids. Germline lookup yields CDR1 SGHVS and CDR2 FNYEAQ. J was trimmed by 6 bases and V by 3 bases; bases with no gene match: 12.

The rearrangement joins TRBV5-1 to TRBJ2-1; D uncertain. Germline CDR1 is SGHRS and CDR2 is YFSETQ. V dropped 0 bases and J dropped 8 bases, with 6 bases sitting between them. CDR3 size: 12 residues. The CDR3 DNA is TGCGCCAGCAGCTTGGACTTCCATGAGCAGTTCTTC. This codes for CASSLDFHEQFF.

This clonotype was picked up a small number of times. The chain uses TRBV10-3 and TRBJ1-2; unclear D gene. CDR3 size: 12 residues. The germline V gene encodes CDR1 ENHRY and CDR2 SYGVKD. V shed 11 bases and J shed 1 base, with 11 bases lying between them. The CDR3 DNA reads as TGTGCCCCGGTGACGGTTAACTATGGCTACACCTTC. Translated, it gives CAPVTVNYGYTF.

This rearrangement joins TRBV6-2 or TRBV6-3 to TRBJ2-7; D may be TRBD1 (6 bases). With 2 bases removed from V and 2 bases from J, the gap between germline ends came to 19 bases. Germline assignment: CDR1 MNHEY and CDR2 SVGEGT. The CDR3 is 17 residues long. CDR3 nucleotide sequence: TGTGCCAGCAGTTACGTGCTCGGACAGTCGGACCCCTACGAGCAGTACTTC. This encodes CASSYVLGQSDPYEQYF.

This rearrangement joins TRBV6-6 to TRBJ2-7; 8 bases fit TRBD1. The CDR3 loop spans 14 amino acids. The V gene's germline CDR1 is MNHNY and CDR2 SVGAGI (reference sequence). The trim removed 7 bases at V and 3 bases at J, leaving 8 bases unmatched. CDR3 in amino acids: CASTRGTGVYEQYF. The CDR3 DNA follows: TGTGCCAGCACCCGGGGGACAGGAGTCTACGAGCAGTACTTC.

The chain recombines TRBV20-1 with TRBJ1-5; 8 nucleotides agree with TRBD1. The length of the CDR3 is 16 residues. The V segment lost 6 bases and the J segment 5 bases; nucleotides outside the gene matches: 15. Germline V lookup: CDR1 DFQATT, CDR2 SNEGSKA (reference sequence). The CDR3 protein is CSALLWGRGLDQPQHF. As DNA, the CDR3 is TGCAGTGCCCTCCTATGGGGCAGGGGGCTAGATCAGCCCCAGCATTTT.

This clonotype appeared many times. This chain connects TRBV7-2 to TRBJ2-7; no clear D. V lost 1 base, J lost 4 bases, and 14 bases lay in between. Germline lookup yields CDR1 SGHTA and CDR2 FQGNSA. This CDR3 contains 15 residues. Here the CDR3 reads CASSLGRTPTYEQYF. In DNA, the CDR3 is TGTGCCAGCAGCTTAGGACGCACCCCTACTTACGAGCAGTACTTC.

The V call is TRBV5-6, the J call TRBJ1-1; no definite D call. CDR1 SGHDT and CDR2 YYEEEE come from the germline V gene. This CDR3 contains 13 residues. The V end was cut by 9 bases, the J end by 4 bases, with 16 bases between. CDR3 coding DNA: TGTGCCACCATCAACTCCGGAAGCACTGAAGCTTTCTTT. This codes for CATINSGSTEAFF.

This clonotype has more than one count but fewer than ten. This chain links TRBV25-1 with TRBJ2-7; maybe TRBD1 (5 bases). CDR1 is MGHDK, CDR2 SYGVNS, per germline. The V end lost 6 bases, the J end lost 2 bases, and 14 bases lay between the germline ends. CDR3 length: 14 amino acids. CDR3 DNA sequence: TGTGCCAGCAGCTCGACAGTGAGCGCCTACGAGCAGTACTTC. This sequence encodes CASSSTVSAYEQYF.

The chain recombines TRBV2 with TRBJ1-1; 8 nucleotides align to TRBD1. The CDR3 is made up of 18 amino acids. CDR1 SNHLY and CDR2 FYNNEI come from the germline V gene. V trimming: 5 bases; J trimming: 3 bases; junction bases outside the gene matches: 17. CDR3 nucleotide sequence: TGTGCCAGCAGTACGGTTTTGGGCACAGGGGGGTGGGACACTGAAGCTTTCTTT. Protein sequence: CASSTVLGTGGWDTEAFF. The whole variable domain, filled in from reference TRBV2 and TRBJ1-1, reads EPEVTQTPSHQVTQMGQEVILRCVPISNHLYFYWYRQILGQKVEFLVSFYNNEISEKSEIFDDQFSVERPDGSNFTLKIRSTKLEDSAMYFCASSTVLGTGGWDTEAFFGQGTRLTVV.

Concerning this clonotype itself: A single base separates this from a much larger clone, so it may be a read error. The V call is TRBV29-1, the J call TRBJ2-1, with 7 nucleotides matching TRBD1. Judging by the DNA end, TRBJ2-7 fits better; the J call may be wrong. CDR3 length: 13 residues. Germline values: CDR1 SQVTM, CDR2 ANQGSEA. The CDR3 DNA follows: TGCAGCGTTGGGACAGGCTCCTACAATGAGCAGTACTTC. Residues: CSVGTGSYNEQYF.

CDR3 in amino acids: CSVATRGEGGYTF. In nucleotides, the CDR3 is TGCAGCGTTGCCACCAGGGGGGAGGGTGGCTACACCTTC. V gene TRBV29-1 combines with J gene TRBJ1-2, with TRBD1 matching over 7 bases. Germline trimming cut 4 bases from V and 7 bases from J; bases unmatched to any gene: 9. Germline V lookup: CDR1 SQVTM, CDR2 ANQGSEA. This CDR3 has 13 residues.

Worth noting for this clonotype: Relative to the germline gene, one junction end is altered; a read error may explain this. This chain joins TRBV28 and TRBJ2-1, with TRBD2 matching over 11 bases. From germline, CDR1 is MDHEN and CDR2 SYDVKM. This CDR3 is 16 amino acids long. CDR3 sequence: CASRSLAGGSYNEQIF. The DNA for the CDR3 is TGTGCAAGCAGATCTCTAGCGGGAGGTTCCTACAATGAGCAGATCTTC.

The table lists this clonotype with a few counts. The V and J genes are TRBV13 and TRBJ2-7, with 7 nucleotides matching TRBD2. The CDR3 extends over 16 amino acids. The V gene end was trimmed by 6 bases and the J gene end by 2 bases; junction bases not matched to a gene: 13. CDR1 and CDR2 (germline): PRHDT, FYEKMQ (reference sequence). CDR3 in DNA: TGTGCCAGCAGTTCCCGTGCGGGAGATACGACCTACGAGCAGTACTTC. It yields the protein CASSSRAGDTTYEQYF.

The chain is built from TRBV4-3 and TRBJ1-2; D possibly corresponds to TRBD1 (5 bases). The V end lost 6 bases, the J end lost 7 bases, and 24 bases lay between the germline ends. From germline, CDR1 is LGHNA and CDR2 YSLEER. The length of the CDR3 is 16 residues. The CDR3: CASSRTIKGGVSGYTF. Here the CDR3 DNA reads TGCGCCAGCAGTCGAACAATCAAGGGAGGGGTGAGTGGCTACACCTTC.

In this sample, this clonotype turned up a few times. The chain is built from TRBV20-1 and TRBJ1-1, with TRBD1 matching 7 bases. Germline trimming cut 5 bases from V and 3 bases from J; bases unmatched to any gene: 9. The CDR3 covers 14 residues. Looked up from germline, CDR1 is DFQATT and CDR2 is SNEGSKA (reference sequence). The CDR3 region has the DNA TGCAGTGCTCCACCCAGGGGGGGGTACACTGAAGCTTTCTTT. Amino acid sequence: CSAPPRGGYTEAFF.